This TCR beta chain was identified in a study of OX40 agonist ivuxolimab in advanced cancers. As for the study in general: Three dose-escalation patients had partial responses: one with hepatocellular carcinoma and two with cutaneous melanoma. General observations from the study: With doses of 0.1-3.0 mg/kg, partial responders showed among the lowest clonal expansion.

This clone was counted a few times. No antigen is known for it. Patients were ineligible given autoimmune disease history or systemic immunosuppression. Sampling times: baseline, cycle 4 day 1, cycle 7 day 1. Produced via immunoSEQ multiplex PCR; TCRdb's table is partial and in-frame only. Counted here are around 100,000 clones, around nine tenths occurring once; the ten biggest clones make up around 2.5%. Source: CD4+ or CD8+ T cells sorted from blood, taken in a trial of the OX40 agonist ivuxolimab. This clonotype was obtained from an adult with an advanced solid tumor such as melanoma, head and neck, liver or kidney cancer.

CDR3 nucleotides: TGTGCCAGCAGCTTAGGGGACGGACAGGGCGTTGAGACCCAGTACTTC. Amino acid sequence: CASSLGDGQGVETQYF. This chain joins TRBV7-9 and TRBJ2-5, with 8 bases aligning to TRBD1. V shed 1 base and J 5 bases; nucleotides not matched to a gene: 9. CDR1 is SEHNR, CDR2 FQNEAQ, per germline (reference sequence). The CDR3 is made up of 16 amino acids.